These T cell receptor beta chains were read from a single sample in a study of T-cell reconstitution after alpha-beta-depleted transplantation in children. TCRdb called the PCR reads again in MiXCR, with one record for every CDR3 protein. Among about half a million distinct CDR3 sequences, around an eighth were seen once, and the ten largest hold 4.5% to 6%. Sequences were derived from PBMCs from the stem cell graft donor, sampled from the stem cell graft. Receptors originate from a human donor who donated a stem cell graft to a child with combined immunodeficiency. Each CDR3 is given with its conserved first and last residue. A D gene is named only where the DNA matches it firmly. Expanded clones are given a class, and other clones once, few, many or no size at all.

D | size | J | V | CDR3 | DNA
NA | many | TRBJ2-1 | TRBV27 | CASSPRGPGNEQFF | TGTGCCAGCAGTCCGCGCGGCCCTGGAAATGAGCAGTTCTTC
NA | NA | TRBJ2-5 | TRBV29-1 | CSGAGLETQYF | TGCAGCGGCGCCGGGTTGGAGACCCAGTACTTC
NA | many | TRBJ2-7 | TRBV4-2 | CASTPGAGDGSYEQYF | TGTGCCAGCACCCCAGGGGCAGGGGACGGCTCCTACGAGCAGTACTTC
TRBD1 | many | TRBJ2-1 | TRBV4-3 | CASSQGRQGYEQFF | TGCGCCAGCAGCCAAGGGAGACAGGGATATGAGCAGTTCTTC
NA | NA | TRBJ1-6 | TRBV30 | CASAPYRTRSSYNSPLHF | TGTGCCTCGGCCCCCTATCGTACACGAAGCTCCTATAATTCACCCCTCCACTTT
NA | NA | TRBJ1-1 | TRBV5-1 | CASSPTGPSTNTEAFF | TGCGCCAGCAGCCCCACAGGCCCTTCGACGAACACTGAAGCTTTCTTT
NA | few | TRBJ2-5 | TRBV12-3/TRBV12-4 | CASSLRPRRETQYF | TGTGCCAGCAGTCTCAGACCGCGGCGTGAGACCCAGTACTTC
NA | many | TRBJ2-7 | TRBV12-3/TRBV12-4 | CASSSGQVLGNYEQYF | TGTGCCAGCAGTTCCGGTCAGGTCCTTGGAAACTACGAGCAGTACTTC
NA | many | TRBJ2-7 | TRBV24-1 | CATSATDSHPYEQYF | TGTGCCACCAGTGCCACGGACAGCCACCCCTACGAGCAGTACTTC
NA | many | TRBJ1-2 | TRBV12-3/TRBV12-4 | CASSRPGANYGYTF | TGTGCCAGCAGCCGCCCCGGGGCTAACTATGGCTACACCTTC
NA | few | TRBJ2-6 | TRBV11-1 | CASSLEHRPTGANVLTF | TGTGCCAGCAGCTTAGAGCATCGGCCCACTGGGGCCAACGTCCTGACTTTC
NA | many | TRBJ1-1 | TRBV12-3/TRBV12-4 | CASSFSAGITEAFF | TGTGCCAGCAGTTTTTCGGCGGGGATCACTGAAGCTTTCTTT
NA | few | TRBJ2-1 | TRBV7-9 | CASSLIRTSYNEQFF | TGTGCCAGCAGCTTAATCCGGACCTCCTACAATGAGCAGTTCTTC
NA | few | TRBJ2-2 | TRBV7-2 | CASSLGRQMAGELFF | TGTGCCAGCAGCTTGGGACGCCAGATGGCCGGGGAGCTGTTTTTT
NA | NA | TRBJ1-1 | TRBV27 | CASSLSTGLNTEAFF | TGTGCCAGCAGTTTATCCACAGGTTTGAACACTGAAGCTTTCTTT
NA | NA | TRBJ2-1 | TRBV20-1 | CSATSGSYTEQFF | TGCAGTGCTACGTCCGGGAGCTATACTGAGCAGTTCTTC
TRBD2 | NA | TRBJ2-7 | TRBV10-3 | CAITWGLARTRTYEQYF | TGTGCCATCACATGGGGACTAGCGAGAACACGCACCTACGAGCAGTACTTC
TRBD2 | NA | TRBJ2-1 | TRBV27 | CASSSGLAEKNNEQFF | TGTGCCAGCAGTTCCGGCCTAGCGGAAAAGAACAATGAGCAGTTCTTC
NA | few | TRBJ2-1 | TRBV12-3/TRBV12-4 | CASSLAMGAGWGTNEQFF | TGTGCCAGCAGTTTAGCCATGGGGGCGGGTTGGGGCACGAATGAGCAGTTCTTC
NA | few | TRBJ2-2 | TRBV18 | CASSPTQLTGELFF | TGTGCCAGCTCACCGACACAGCTCACCGGGGAGCTGTTTTTT
NA | many | TRBJ2-1 | TRBV27 | CASSLYNSEQFF | TGTGCCAGCAGTTTATATAATAGTGAGCAGTTCTTC
NA | NA | TRBJ2-1 | TRBV15 | CATSRERPNEQFF | TGTGCCACCAGCAGAGAACGGCCAAATGAGCAGTTCTTC
NA | many | TRBJ2-1 | TRBV4-1 | CASSLVGPNEQFF | TGCGCCAGCAGCCTTGTAGGTCCCAATGAGCAGTTCTTC
TRBD1 | few | TRBJ1-1 | TRBV2 | CASSPDRVSTEAFF | TGTGCCAGCAGTCCCGACAGGGTCAGCACTGAAGCTTTCTTT
NA | many | TRBJ2-1 | TRBV12-3/TRBV12-4 | CASSYWGVGGVSYNEQFF | TGTGCCAGCAGTTATTGGGGTGTGGGGGGCGTCTCCTACAATGAGCAGTTCTTC
NA | NA | TRBJ2-5 | TRBV20-1 | CSAGDGNQETQYF | TGCAGTGCTGGGGACGGTAACCAAGAGACCCAGTACTTC
TRBD2 | few | TRBJ2-5 | TRBV24-1 | CATSPGLAGGYQETQYF | TGTGCCACCAGCCCGGGACTAGCGGGGGGGTACCAAGAGACCCAGTACTTC
NA | many | TRBJ1-4 | TRBV15 | CATSRQTSAPFGEKLFF | TGTGCCACCAGCAGACAAACCTCTGCCCCCTTCGGGGAAAAACTGTTTTTT
NA | NA | TRBJ1-1 | TRBV10-3 | CAISRGSGPDTEAFF | TGTGCCATCAGTAGGGGGAGTGGGCCGGACACTGAAGCTTTCTTT
TRBD2 | many | TRBJ2-1 | TRBV24-1 | CATSPTGTSGSYEQFF | TGTGCCACCAGCCCGACCGGGACTAGCGGGTCCTATGAGCAGTTCTTC
NA | many | TRBJ2-3 | TRBV5-1 | CASSGLGSTDTQYF | TGCGCCAGCAGCGGGTTAGGAAGCACAGATACGCAGTATTTT
TRBD1 | many | TRBJ2-5 | TRBV6-5 | CASSYPGQWSETQYF | TGTGCCAGCAGTTACCCGGGACAGTGGAGTGAGACCCAGTACTTC
NA | few | TRBJ2-7 | TRBV7-2 | CASSLTDRLGQYF | TGTGCCAGCAGCTTGACAGACCGACTGGGGCAGTACTTC
NA | many | TRBJ1-2 | TRBV6-4 | CASSDGGYGYTF | TGTGCCAGCAGTGACGGGGGCTATGGCTACACCTTC
NA | few | TRBJ2-1 | TRBV7-7 | CASSLLGPTDYNEQFF | TGTGCTAGCAGCCTGCTCGGACCGACCGACTACAATGAGCAGTTCTTC
NA | many | TRBJ2-3 | TRBV4-3 | CASSQDRVGLTDTQYF | TGCGCCAGCAGCCAAGACAGGGTCGGACTCACAGATACGCAGTATTTT
NA | many | TRBJ1-1 | TRBV27 | CASSPQGLLVNTEAFF | TGTGCCAGCAGTCCACAGGGTTTGTTAGTGAACACTGAAGCTTTCTTT
TRBD2 | few | TRBJ2-7 | TRBV12-3/TRBV12-4 | CASSSSGLSYEQYF | TGTGCCAGCAGTTCTAGCGGCCTCTCCTACGAGCAGTACTTC
NA | few | TRBJ2-5 | TRBV9 | CASSVASGRRETQYF | TGTGCCAGCAGCGTAGCTTCAGGGCGGAGGGAGACCCAGTACTTC
TRBD2 | NA | TRBJ2-5 | TRBV2 | CASSETSGREETQYF | TGTGCCAGCAGTGAGACTAGCGGGAGGGAAGAGACCCAGTACTTC
NA | many | TRBJ1-3 | TRBV12-3/TRBV12-4 | CASSLNMVPGNTIYF | TGTGCCAGCAGTTTAAACATGGTCCCAGGAAACACCATATATTTT
NA | few | TRBJ2-3 | TRBV29-1 | CSVNQESADTQYF | TGCAGCGTTAACCAGGAGTCGGCAGATACGCAGTATTTT
NA | many | TRBJ2-5 | TRBV7-6 | CASSFTETQYF | TGTGCCAGCAGCTTCACAGAGACCCAGTACTTC